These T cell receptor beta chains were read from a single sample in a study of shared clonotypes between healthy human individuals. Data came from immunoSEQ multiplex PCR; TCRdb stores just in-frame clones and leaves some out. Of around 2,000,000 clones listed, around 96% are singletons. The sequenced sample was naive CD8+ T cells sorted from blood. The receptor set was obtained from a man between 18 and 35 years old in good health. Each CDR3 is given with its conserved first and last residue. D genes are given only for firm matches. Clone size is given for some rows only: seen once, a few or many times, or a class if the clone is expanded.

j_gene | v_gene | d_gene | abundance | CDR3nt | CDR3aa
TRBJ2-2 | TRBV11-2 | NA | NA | TGTGCCAGCAGCTTAGGGTCAGGGTCGGACACCGGGGAGCTGTTTTTT | CASSLGSGSDTGELFF
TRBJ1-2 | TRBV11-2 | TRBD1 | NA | TGTGCCAGCAGCCCGACAGGGGGCGTGGGGGGCTACACCTTC | CASSPTGGVGGYTF
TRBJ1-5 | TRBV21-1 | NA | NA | TGTGCCGGCGGACAGGGATGTAATCAGCCCCAGCATTTT | CAGGQGCNQPQHF
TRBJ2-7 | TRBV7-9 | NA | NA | TGTGCCAGCAGTCCGCCGGGGGCTGAGCAGTACTTC | CASSPPGAEQYF
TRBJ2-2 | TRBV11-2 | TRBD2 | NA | TGTGCCAGCAGTTTAGATAGCGGGAGGGTACGCACCGGGGAGCTGTTTTTT | CASSLDSGRVRTGELFF
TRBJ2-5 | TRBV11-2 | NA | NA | TGTGCCAGCGAGGTGCAGGGCCAAGAGACCCAGTACTTC | CASEVQGQETQYF
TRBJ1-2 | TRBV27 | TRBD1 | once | TGTGCCAGCAGTCTGGGGCCTGGGACAGCCGCAGGGATAGGCTACACCTTC | CASSLGPGTAAGIGYTF
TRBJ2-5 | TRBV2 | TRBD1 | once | TGTGCCAGCAGATGGACAGGGGGCCAAGAGACCCAGTACTTC | CASRWTGGQETQYF
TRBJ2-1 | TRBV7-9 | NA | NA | TGTGCCAGCAGCTCGGGCGGGGGCCACAATGAGCAGTTCTTC | CASSSGGGHNEQFF
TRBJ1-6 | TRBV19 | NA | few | TGTGCCAGTAGTCCGGATGCATCCTATAATTCACCCCTCCACTTT | CASSPDASYNSPLHF
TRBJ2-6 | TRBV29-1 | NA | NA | TGCAGCGTTGATCTCCCACTAAGCTCTGGGGCCAACGTCCTGACTTTC | CSVDLPLSSGANVLTF
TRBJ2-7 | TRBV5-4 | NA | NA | TGTGCCAGCAGCTTGTTAGACGAGCAGTACTTC | CASSLLDEQYF
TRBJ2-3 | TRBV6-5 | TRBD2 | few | TGTGCCAGCAGTTACTCGGGGGGGGCAGATACGCAGTATTTT | CASSYSGGADTQYF
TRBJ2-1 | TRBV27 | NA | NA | TGTGCCAGCAGTTTTTTAGGTGTCTCTCAGTTCTATGAGCAGTTCTTC | CASSFLGVSQFYEQFF
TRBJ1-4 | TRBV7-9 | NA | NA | TGTGCCAGCAGCTTCTTCACAGGGTCTAATGAAAAACTGTTTTTT | CASSFFTGSNEKLFF
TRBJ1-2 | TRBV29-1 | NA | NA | TGCAGCGTTGAAGCCAAACAGGGAGGCTATGGCTACACCTTC | CSVEAKQGGYGYTF
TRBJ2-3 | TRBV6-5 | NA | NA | TGTGCCAGCAGTTCTCCTAGCGAGGGCACAGATACGCAGTATTTT | CASSSPSEGTDTQYF
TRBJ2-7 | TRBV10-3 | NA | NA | TGTGCCATCAGTCCACGTCCCGGAGAGCAGTACTTC | CAISPRPGEQYF
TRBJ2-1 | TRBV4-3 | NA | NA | TGCGCCAGCAGCCAAAGTGGAGGGCCGGGTGAGCAGTTCTTC | CASSQSGGPGEQFF
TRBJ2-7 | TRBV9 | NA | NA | TGTGCCAGCAGCCCTAACCCCAGCTACGAGCAGTACTTC | CASSPNPSYEQYF
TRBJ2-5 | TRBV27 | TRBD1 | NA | TGTGCCAGCAGTTCTATCTTTGGGACAGGGGAAGAGACCCAGTACTTC | CASSSIFGTGEETQYF
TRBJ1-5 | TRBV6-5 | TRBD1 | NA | TGTGCCAGCAGTTGGACAGGGGGCAATCAGCCCCAGCATTTT | CASSWTGGNQPQHF
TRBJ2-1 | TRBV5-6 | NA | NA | TGTGCCAGCAGCAAGGAGGCTGAGCAGTTCTTC | CASSKEAEQFF
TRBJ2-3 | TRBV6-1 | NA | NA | TGTGCCAGCAGTGAACTAGCGATCGATACGCAGTATTTT | CASSELAIDTQYF
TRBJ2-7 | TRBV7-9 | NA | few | TGTGCCAGCAGCTTAGTAGTCTCCGAGCAGTACTTC | CASSLVVSEQYF
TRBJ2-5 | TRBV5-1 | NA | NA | TGCGCCAGCAGCTTAGACCCCAGGGTAGAGGAGACCCAGTACTTC | CASSLDPRVEETQYF
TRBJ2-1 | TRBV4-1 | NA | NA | TGCGCCAGCAGCCAAGTCCCTGGGCGGGGCCTAAATGTGGAGCAGTTCTTC | CASSQVPGRGLNVEQFF
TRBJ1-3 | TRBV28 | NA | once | TGTGCCAGCAGTTTTGGTCAACCTGGAAACACCATATATTTT | CASSFGQPGNTIYF
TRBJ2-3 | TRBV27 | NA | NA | TGTGCCAGCAGTCCAGGAGAGGGTACGCAGTATTTT | CASSPGEGTQYF
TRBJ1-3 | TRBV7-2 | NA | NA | TGTGCCAGCAGCCGGGAGTACAGCACCATATATTTT | CASSREYSTIYF
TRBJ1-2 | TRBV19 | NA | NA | TGTGCCAGTAGTAAAGGCGGAGAGAATCGGGACTATGGCTACACCTTC | CASSKGGENRDYGYTF
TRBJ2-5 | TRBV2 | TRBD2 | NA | TGTGCCAGCAGCCTAGGGAGGGTAGCTAAAGATCAAGAGACCCAGTACTTC | CASSLGRVAKDQETQYF
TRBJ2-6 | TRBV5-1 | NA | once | TGCGCCAGCAGCTTACAGACAGGAGAGAATAACGTCCTGACTTTC | CASSLQTGENNVLTF
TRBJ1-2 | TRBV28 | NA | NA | TGTGCCAGCAGTTTTAGTCCGGGGGCACAAGGCTACACCTTC | CASSFSPGAQGYTF
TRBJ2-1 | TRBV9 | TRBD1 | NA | TGTGCCAGCAGCAAGGACAGGGCGGACAATGAGCAGTTCTTC | CASSKDRADNEQFF
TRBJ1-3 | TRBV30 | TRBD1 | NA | TGTGCCTGGAGTCGCGACAGGGGAGACACCATATATTTT | CAWSRDRGDTIYF
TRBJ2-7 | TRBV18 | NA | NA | TGTGCCAGCTCACCTGGATCCTACGAGCAGTACTTC | CASSPGSYEQYF
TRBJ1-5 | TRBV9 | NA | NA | TGTGCCAGCAGCGCCGACGGGGTTAGCAATCAGCCCCAGCATTTT | CASSADGVSNQPQHF
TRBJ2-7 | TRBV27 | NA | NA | TGTGCCAGCAGTCTTCTTCGGACAGGAGGGGACGAGCAGTACTTC | CASSLLRTGGDEQYF
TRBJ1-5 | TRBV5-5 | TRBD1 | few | TGTGCCAGCAGCTTGGGAACAGGGGGACAGCAGCCCCAGCATTTT | CASSLGTGGQQPQHF
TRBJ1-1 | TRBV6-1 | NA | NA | TGTGCCAGCAGTGAACCGGGCATGAACACTGAAGCTTTCTTT | CASSEPGMNTEAFF
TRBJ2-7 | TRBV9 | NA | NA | TGTGCCAGCAGCGTAGGGTGGCATCTCGACGAGCAGTACTTC | CASSVGWHLDEQYF
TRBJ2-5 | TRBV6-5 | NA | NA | TGTGCCAGCAGTGTAGTGGAGACCCAGTACTTC | CASSVVETQYF
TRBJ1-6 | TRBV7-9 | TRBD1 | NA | TGTGCCAGCAGCGAAGGGGACAGGGGGACTTATTCACCCCTCCACTTT | CASSEGDRGTYSPLHF
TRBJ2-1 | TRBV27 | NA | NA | TGTGCCAGCAGTTTATCCGGAGGGCCCTACAATGAGCAGTTCTTC | CASSLSGGPYNEQFF